This TCR beta chain was observed in a study of Tregs in tolerant kidney transplant recipients. This clone was recorded a few times. Its antigen is not identified. V lost 0 bases and J lost 5, with 11 bases in between. The germline gives CDR1 SGDLS, CDR2 YYNGEE. The CDR3 extends over 14 amino acids. Only in-frame clones appear in the TCRdb table, and some are missing; sequencing was by immunoSEQ multiplex PCR. The data contain about 4,900 clones, almost 40% of them singletons. The TCR comes from a human donor in good health. Sequencing was carried out using CD8+ T cells from blood cultured with allogeneic cells. This rearrangement joins TRBV9 to TRBJ2-5, with D perhaps assigned TRBD1 or TRBD2 (5 bases each). CDR3: CASSVVSREETQYF. The CDR3 bases are TGTGCCAGCAGCGTAGTTTCCAGGGAGGAGACCCAGTACTTC.